A selection of T cell receptor beta chains follows, all from one sample in a study of blood T cell repertoires in COVID-19. The repertoire was sequenced with immunoSEQ multiplex PCR; TCRdb's copy has only in-frame clones and lacks some. The repertoire holds about 370,000 clones, with roughly nine tenths as singletons. The specimen was PBMCs or T cells enriched from blood (not recorded which). All receptors come from a man aged 18 to 29 who had recovered from COVID-19. Each CDR3 is given with its conserved first and last residue. Each record gives: clone size, D gene, V gene, CDR3 length, J gene, CDR3 protein, CDR3 DNA. D genes are given only for firm matches. Size is stated for part of the rows, as once, few or many counts, or as a class when the clone is expanded.

clone size: few; D gene: -; V gene: TRBV7-8; CDR3 length: 14; J gene: TRBJ1-6; CDR3 protein: CASSLGDYNSPLHF; CDR3 DNA: TGTGCCAGCAGCTTAGGAGATTATAATTCACCCCTCCACTTT
clone size: -; D gene: -; V gene: TRBV9; CDR3 length: 15; J gene: TRBJ1-4; CDR3 protein: CASSAGVTDNEKLFF; CDR3 DNA: TGTGCCAGCAGCGCAGGGGTTACAGATAATGAAAAACTGTTTTTT
clone size: many; D gene: TRBD2; V gene: TRBV6-2/TRBV6-3; CDR3 length: 15; J gene: TRBJ2-7; CDR3 protein: CASSYLLAEAYEQYF; CDR3 DNA: TGTGCCAGCAGTTACTTACTAGCGGAAGCCTACGAGCAGTACTTC
clone size: -; D gene: -; V gene: TRBV4-2; CDR3 length: 15; J gene: TRBJ2-7; CDR3 protein: CASSSTTGGGYEQYF; CDR3 DNA: TGTGCCAGCAGCTCGACGACAGGCGGGGGTTACGAGCAGTACTTC
clone size: -; D gene: -; V gene: TRBV19; CDR3 length: 13; J gene: TRBJ1-1; CDR3 protein: CASSIRESQEAFF; CDR3 DNA: TGTGCCAGTAGTATCCGGGAGTCGCAAGAAGCTTTCTTT
clone size: -; D gene: TRBD1; V gene: TRBV6-5; CDR3 length: 15; J gene: TRBJ2-5; CDR3 protein: CASNRGGQGGETQYF; CDR3 DNA: TGTGCCAGCAATCGAGGGGGACAGGGAGGGGAGACCCAGTACTTC
clone size: -; D gene: -; V gene: TRBV28; CDR3 length: 14; J gene: TRBJ2-7; CDR3 protein: CASSLADSSYEQYF; CDR3 DNA: TGTGCCAGCAGTTTAGCCGACAGCTCCTACGAGCAGTACTTC
clone size: -; D gene: -; V gene: TRBV11-3; CDR3 length: 13; J gene: TRBJ2-2; CDR3 protein: CASSATMTGELFF; CDR3 DNA: TGTGCCAGCAGCGCCACAATGACCGGGGAGCTGTTTTTT
clone size: -; D gene: -; V gene: TRBV5-6; CDR3 length: 14; J gene: TRBJ1-1; CDR3 protein: CASSSRETNTEAFF; CDR3 DNA: TGTGCCAGCAGCTCCAGGGAAACGAACACTGAAGCTTTCTTT
clone size: -; D gene: -; V gene: TRBV9; CDR3 length: 14; J gene: TRBJ2-3; CDR3 protein: CASSRADSADTQYF; CDR3 DNA: TGTGCCAGCAGCCGGGCGGACTCGGCGGATACGCAGTATTTT
clone size: -; D gene: -; V gene: TRBV4-1; CDR3 length: 15; J gene: TRBJ1-2; CDR3 protein: CASSQPGVTNYGYTF; CDR3 DNA: TGCGCCAGCAGCCAACCGGGGGTGACTAACTATGGCTACACCTTC
clone size: -; D gene: TRBD1; V gene: TRBV4-1; CDR3 length: 16; J gene: TRBJ1-4; CDR3 protein: CASSLSGTGLREKLFF; CDR3 DNA: TGCGCCAGCAGCCTGTCCGGGACAGGGTTAAGGGAAAAACTGTTTTTT
clone size: -; D gene: -; V gene: TRBV11-2; CDR3 length: 14; J gene: TRBJ1-1; CDR3 protein: CASSPRVGQGTTFF; CDR3 DNA: -
clone size: once; D gene: TRBD2; V gene: TRBV2; CDR3 length: 14; J gene: TRBJ2-5; CDR3 protein: CASSGTSGGWTQYF; CDR3 DNA: TGTGCCAGCAGTGGAACTAGCGGGGGGTGGACCCAGTACTTC
clone size: once; D gene: -; V gene: TRBV7-2; CDR3 length: 16; J gene: TRBJ2-2; CDR3 protein: CASSLLGAGNTGELFF; CDR3 DNA: TGTGCCAGCAGCTTGTTGGGGGCCGGGAACACCGGGGAGCTGTTTTTT
clone size: -; D gene: -; V gene: TRBV7-9; CDR3 length: 12; J gene: TRBJ2-2; CDR3 protein: CASSPYPRELFF; CDR3 DNA: TGTGCCAGCAGCCCCTACCCCAGGGAGCTGTTTTTT
clone size: -; D gene: -; V gene: TRBV29-1; CDR3 length: 11; J gene: TRBJ1-1; CDR3 protein: CSAGVNTEAFF; CDR3 DNA: TGCAGCGCCGGAGTGAACACTGAAGCTTTCTTT
clone size: -; D gene: TRBD1; V gene: TRBV9; CDR3 length: 16; J gene: TRBJ2-3; CDR3 protein: CASSVEGGASADTQYF; CDR3 DNA: TGTGCCAGCAGCGTAGAAGGGGGCGCAAGCGCAGATACGCAGTATTTT
clone size: once; D gene: -; V gene: TRBV5-1; CDR3 length: 14; J gene: TRBJ1-2; CDR3 protein: CASSLGEHNYGYTF; CDR3 DNA: TGCGCCAGCAGCCTCGGGGAGCATAACTATGGCTACACCTTC
clone size: -; D gene: -; V gene: TRBV7-9; CDR3 length: 15; J gene: TRBJ2-7; CDR3 protein: CASRKNGGGGYEQYF; CDR3 DNA: TGTGCCAGCAGAAAAAATGGCGGCGGAGGGTACGAGCAGTACTTC
clone size: -; D gene: -; V gene: TRBV9; CDR3 length: 13; J gene: TRBJ1-4; CDR3 protein: CASSPGSNEKLFF; CDR3 DNA: TGTGCCAGCAGCCCAGGGTCTAATGAAAAACTGTTTTTT
clone size: -; D gene: -; V gene: TRBV12-3/TRBV12-4; CDR3 length: 12; J gene: TRBJ1-5; CDR3 protein: CASSFPLQPQHF; CDR3 DNA: TGTGCCAGCAGTTTCCCCCTTCAGCCCCAGCATTTT
clone size: few; D gene: TRBD2; V gene: TRBV4-1; CDR3 length: 19; J gene: TRBJ2-4; CDR3 protein: CASSHRGLAGGLAKNIQYF; CDR3 DNA: TGCGCCAGCAGCCATCGGGGACTAGCGGGGGGACTAGCCAAAAACATTCAGTACTTC